The 23 T cell receptor beta chains listed next were all sequenced from one sample in a study of graft-versus-host responses after intestinal transplantation. Antigens of these TCRs are unknown. Only in-frame clones appear in the TCRdb table, and some are missing; sequencing was by immunoSEQ multiplex PCR. This sample has about 85,000 clones, with around 84% found just once. This material consisted of unstimulated CD4+ T cells sorted from spleen or lymph node cells, taken before intestinal transplant. The origin of the receptors is a human donor who received an intestinal transplant.

In this sample, this clone turned up once. J is TRBJ1-2 and V is TRBV19; 7 nucleotides agree with TRBD1. CDR1 and CDR2 (germline): LNHDA, SQIVND (reference sequence). The CDR3 spans 16 residues. The V segment lost 5 bases and the J segment 1 base; nucleotides outside the gene matches: 10. CDR3 amino acids: CASSSTGEGGNYGYTF. The CDR3 DNA sequence: TGTGCCAGTAGTTCTACAGGGGAAGGGGGTAACTATGGCTACACCTTC.

V and J are TRBV11-3 and TRBJ2-3; tentative D call: TRBD2 (5 bases). Trimming removed 1 base at V and 6 bases at J, with 8 bases between. Germline CDR1 is SGHNT and CDR2 is YENEEA. The CDR3 has 13 residues. For the CDR3, the DNA is TGTGCCAGCAGCTTAGGAGGGAAGGATACGCAGTATTTT. Translated, it gives CASSLGGKDTQYF.

V usage is TRBV18 and J usage is TRBJ1-3; 12 bases are a match to TRBD1. The V and J ends lost 4 bases and 8 bases, in that order; junction bases with no gene match: 6. Germline V lookup: CDR1 KGHSH, CDR2 LQKENI. The CDR3 is 15 amino acids. The CDR3 nucleotides are TGTGCCAGCTCACTGGGACAGGGGGCCGAGGACACCATATATTTT. Its protein product is CASSLGQGAEDTIYF.

In its sample, this clone was seen a few times. The gene calls are TRBV2 and TRBJ2-7; 10 bases fit TRBD1. The CDR3 sequence is 11 residues long. V shed 8 bases, J shed 6 bases, and the junction held 1 base outside the gene matches. Germline V gives CDR1 SNHLY, CDR2 FYNNEI. CDR3 DNA: TGTGCCAGCGGACAGGGGGGCGAGCAGTACTTC. It encodes CASGQGGEQYF.

This clone was picked up one time. V usage is TRBV9 and J usage is TRBJ2-3; 10 positions match TRBD2. The CDR3 spans 18 residues. Germline CDR1 is SGDLS and CDR2 is YYNGEE. Trimming took 0 bases from V and 2 from J; bases not matched to a gene: 9. The CDR3 protein is CASSVAAGGPRYTDTQYF. In nucleotides, the CDR3 is TGTGCCAGCAGCGTAGCAGCGGGAGGGCCTAGGTACACAGATACGCAGTATTTT. Full variable domain (outside the CDR3, taken from reference TRBV9 and TRBJ2-3): DSGVTQTPKHLITATGQRVTLRCSPRSGDLSVYWYQQSLDQGLQFLIQYYNGEERAKGNILERFSAQQFPDLHSELNLSSLELGDSALYFCASSVAAGGPRYTDTQYFGPGTRLTVL.

The rearrangement links TRBV28 to TRBJ1-5; no definite D call. Germline V CDR1 and CDR2: MDHEN, SYDVKM. Trimming stripped 9 bases from V and 0 bases from J, with 18 bases between. The CDR3 totals 16 residues. The CDR3 sequence is CASLREGYYSNQPQHF. CDR3 in DNA: TGTGCCAGTCTCCGAGAGGGATACTATAGCAATCAGCCCCAGCATTTT. Full variable domain (missing parts from reference TRBV28 and TRBJ1-5): DVKVTQSSRYLVKRTGEKVFLECVQDMDHENMFWYRQDPGLGLRLIYFSYDVKMKEKGDIPEGYSVSREKKERFSLILESASTNQTSMYLCASLREGYYSNQPQHFGDGTRLSIL.

The chain employs TRBV7-7 and TRBJ1-5; possibly TRBD1 for D (6 bases). CDR1 and CDR2 (germline): SSHAT, FNYEAQ (reference sequence). This CDR3 region has 13 residues. V lost 5 bases and J lost 6, with 11 bases in between. This CDR3 is CASSLVGAQPQHF. CDR3 sequence (DNA): TGTGCCAGCAGCCTAGTGGGGGCTCAGCCCCAGCATTTT.

Concerning this clone itself: The junction does not match germline at one end; this may be a read error. The chain couples TRBV27 to TRBJ1-2; possibly TRBD1 for D (6 bases). Per the germline V gene, CDR1 is MNHEY and CDR2 is SMNVEV (reference sequence). CDR3 length: 13 residues. CDR3 DNA: TGTGCCAGCAGAATCGGACAGACCTATGACTACACCTTC. It translates to CASRIGQTYDYTF.

The chain recombines TRBV18 with TRBJ2-1; D is ambiguous. The CDR3 sequence is 15 residues long. V lost 3 bases and J 0 bases, leaving 9 bases between the germline ends. Germline V gene data show CDR1 as KGHSH and CDR2 as LQKENI. This chain's CDR3 is CASSPNGFSYNEQFF. The CDR3 coding sequence is TGTGCCAGCTCACCTAACGGTTTCTCCTACAATGAGCAGTTCTTC. Full variable domain (remainder filled in from reference TRBV18 and TRBJ2-1): NAGVMQNPRHLVRRRGQEARLRCSPMKGHSHVYWYRQLPEEGLKFMVYLQKENIIDESGMPKERFSAEFPKEGPSILRIQQVVRGDSAAYFCASSPNGFSYNEQFFGPGTRLTVL.

The genes are TRBV27 and TRBJ2-5; 10 nucleotides line up with TRBD2. This CDR3 has 15 amino acids. J was trimmed by 7 bases and V by 5 bases; bases with no gene match: 10. Germline CDR1 and CDR2: MNHEY and SMNVEV (reference sequence). CDR3 nucleotide sequence: TGTGCCAGCAGTCCCCGGACTAGCGGAGGAGGGACCCAGTACTTC. It codes for CASSPRTSGGGTQYF.

V and J are TRBV5-4 and TRBJ2-7, with 8 bases fitting TRBD1. This CDR3 has 14 amino acids. The V gene's germline CDR1 is SGHNT and CDR2 YYREEE (reference sequence). Germline trimming cut 4 bases from V and 2 bases from J; bases unmatched to any gene: 5. The CDR3 sequence: CASSAGQVTYEQYF. The CDR3 DNA reads TGTGCCAGCAGCGCGGGACAGGTCACCTACGAGCAGTACTTC.

Worth noting for this clone: Different DNA sequences within this sample yield the same CDR3. The chain combines TRBV5-1 with TRBJ1-1; a weak D match, TRBD1 (5 bases). With 1 base removed from V and 5 bases from J, the gap between germline ends came to 9 bases. The germline CDR1 and CDR2 sequences are SGHRS and YFSETQ. CDR3 size: 13 residues. CDR3 sequence (DNA): TGCGCCAGCAGCTTGACAGGAGATACTGAAGCTTTCTTT. This sequence encodes CASSLTGDTEAFF.

CDR3 region: CASSQTGLLYNSPLHF. In nucleotides, the CDR3 is TGTGCCAGCAGCCAGACGGGTTTACTGTATAATTCACCCCTCCACTTT. The chain has TRBV28 and TRBJ1-6; no firm D call. Germline V CDR1 and CDR2: MDHEN, SYDVKM. There are 16 residues in the CDR3. V was clipped by 6 bases and J by 4 bases, with 16 bases between them.

This clone was seen a few times. The rearrangement uses TRBV7-9 and TRBJ2-1; D is perhaps TRBD2 (5 bases). Germline V gene lookup returns CDR1 SEHNR and CDR2 FQNEAQ (reference sequence). This CDR3 comprises 15 residues. The germline V and J ends were trimmed by 5 bases and 0 bases, with 11 bases remaining between them. The CDR3 nucleotides are TGTGCCAGCAGCGTTCGTGGGAGCTCCTACAATGAGCAGTTCTTC. Protein sequence: CASSVRGSSYNEQFF.

The rearrangement joins TRBV28 to TRBJ2-1; 9 positions match TRBD1. Germline V gives CDR1 MDHEN, CDR2 SYDVKM. With 4 bases clipped from V and 7 bases from J, the junction kept 11 bases outside the gene matches. The CDR3 loop spans 16 amino acids. The CDR3 loop reads CASSSQGALTPNEQFF. CDR3 DNA: TGTGCCAGCAGTTCACAGGGGGCCCTTACCCCTAATGAGCAGTTCTTC.

The chain is built from TRBV4-2 and TRBJ2-2; no definite D call. Trimming pared 0 bases from V and 6 bases from J, leaving 11 bases between. This CDR3 spans 15 amino acids. Germline loops: CDR1 LGHNA, CDR2 YNFKEQ. The CDR3 is CASSQDIATSGELFF. The CDR3 nucleotides read TGTGCCAGCAGCCAAGATATAGCTACTTCCGGGGAGCTGTTTTTT.

This rearrangement joins TRBV5-5 to TRBJ1-2; D may be TRBD1 (5 bases). Germline V gives CDR1 SGHKS, CDR2 YYEKEE (reference sequence). The CDR3 totals 15 residues. Trimming took 4 bases from V and 3 from J, leaving 16 bases between them. CDR3 DNA: TGTGCCAGCAGCATACAGGCCGACCTAGACTATGGCTACACCTTC. Its translation: CASSIQADLDYGYTF.

The rearrangement joins TRBV11-3 to TRBJ2-1; 8 bases are shared with TRBD2. The CDR3 loop spans 15 amino acids. CDR1 and CDR2 (germline): SGHNT, YENEEA. V gave up 3 bases and J gave up 0 bases; unmatched junction bases: 1. The CDR3 sequence: CASSFSGSSYNEQFF. DNA of the CDR3: TGTGCCAGCAGCTTCAGCGGGAGCTCCTACAATGAGCAGTTCTTC.

This chain's CDR3 is CASKFLQQGAYEQYF. The CDR3 bases are TGCGCCAGCAAGTTCCTTCAACAGGGGGCCTACGAGCAGTACTTC. The chain links TRBV5-1 to TRBJ2-7, with 8 bases lining up with TRBD1. Trimming took 6 bases from V and 2 from J; bases not matched to a gene: 10. CDR3 size: 15 residues. The V gene's germline CDR1 is SGHRS and CDR2 YFSETQ.

This clone has just a few counts. The rearrangement joins TRBV5-6 to TRBJ2-7; D is uncertain. From germline, CDR1 is SGHDT and CDR2 YYEEEE. V was trimmed by 1 base and J by 6 bases, leaving 11 bases between them. The CDR3 runs 13 residues. This CDR3 reads CASSLFLYGEQYF. The CDR3 coding sequence is TGTGCCAGCAGCTTGTTCTTGTACGGCGAGCAGTACTTC.

The chain uses TRBV7-2 and TRBJ2-3, with TRBD2 matching over 11 bases. The CDR3 runs to 18 residues. Unmatched junction bases numbered 11, after V lost 4 bases and J lost 2 bases. CDR1 is SGHTA and CDR2 is FQGNSA in the germline V gene. The CDR3 sequence: CASSSPRLAGPFTDTQYF. CDR3 DNA: TGTGCCAGCAGCTCCCCCAGACTAGCGGGGCCCTTCACAGATACGCAGTATTTT.

V usage is TRBV2 and J usage is TRBJ2-5, with 7 bases aligning to TRBD1. The CDR3 is 13 residues long. The V gene's germline CDR1 is SNHLY and CDR2 FYNNEI. J was trimmed by 0 bases and V by 9 bases; bases with no gene match: 4. The CDR3, as DNA: TGTGCCAGGGAGACAGGGAACCAAGAGACCCAGTACTTC. Its translation is CARETGNQETQYF.

The V gene is TRBV5-1, the J gene TRBJ2-1; the D is unclear. The CDR3 spans 12 residues. The V and J ends lost 2 bases and 4 bases respectively, with 4 bases between them. Germline V gene data show CDR1 as SGHRS and CDR2 as YFSETQ. CDR3: CASSLLYNEQFF. The CDR3 region has the DNA TGCGCCAGCAGCTTACTATACAATGAGCAGTTCTTC. Based on the CDR3 plus reference TRBV5-1 and TRBJ2-1, the full variable domain is KAGVTQTPRYLIKTRGQQVTLSCSPISGHRSVSWYQQTPGQGLQFLFEYFSETQRNKGNFPGRFSGRQFSNSRSEMNVSTLELGDSALYLCASSLLYNEQFFGPGTRLTVL.